These 7 T cell receptor beta chains came from one sample sequenced in a study of blood T cell repertoires in COVID-19. Using immunoSEQ multiplex PCR, the repertoire was profiled, and TCRdb retains in-frame clones only, with some absent. The repertoire consists of some 170,000 clones, with 82% occurring once and the leading ten covering 8.4%. Sequenced input: peripheral blood. These receptors came from a woman aged 70 to 79 with acute or convalescent COVID-19.

The V gene is TRBV18, the J gene TRBJ1-5, with no clear D. CDR3 length equals 14 residues. V shed 3 bases and J shed 0 bases, with 6 bases lying between them. Germline assignment: CDR1 KGHSH and CDR2 LQKENI. CDR3 coding DNA: TGTGCCAGCTCACCGGGCAATAGCAATCAGCCCCAGCATTTT. Its translation: CASSPGNSNQPQHF. The entire variable domain, with the rest obtained from reference TRBV18 and TRBJ1-5, is as follows: NAGVMQNPRHLVRRRGQEARLRCSPMKGHSHVYWYRQLPEEGLKFMVYLQKENIIDESGMPKERFSAEFPKEGPSILRIQQVVRGDSAAYFCASSPGNSNQPQHFGDGTRLSIL.

This chain connects TRBV5-1 to TRBJ1-6; 7 bases are a match to TRBD1. The CDR3 extends over 14 amino acids. Losses at the gene ends were 4 bases for V and 7 bases for J; bases not matched to a gene: 5. Germline values: CDR1 SGHRS, CDR2 YFSETQ. The chain's CDR3 is CASSKGQSNSPLHF. CDR3 nucleotide sequence: TGCGCCAGCAGCAAGGGACAGAGCAATTCACCCCTCCACTTT.

There are a few counts of this clone. Other DNA sequences in this sample translate to the same CDR3. The chain couples TRBV10-3 to TRBJ1-1; D uncertain. CDR1 is ENHRY, CDR2 SYGVKD, per germline. The CDR3 length is 12 residues. V lost 4 bases to trimming and J lost 1 base, with 4 bases between them. The CDR3 DNA sequence: TGTGCCATCAGTGGTCAGAACACTGAAGCTTTCTTT. This codes for CAISGQNTEAFF.

This sequence joins TRBV28 and TRBJ1-5, with TRBD1 identical over 7 bases. Trimming at V came to 6 bases and at J to 0 bases, leaving 11 bases not matched to a gene. The CDR3 is made up of 17 amino acids. CDR1 and CDR2 from the germline V gene are MDHEN and SYDVKM. CDR3 sequence reads: CASRVVTGPYSNQPQHF. The CDR3 coding sequence is TGTGCCAGCAGAGTTGTGACAGGGCCGTATAGCAATCAGCCCCAGCATTTT.

V gene TRBV28 combines with J gene TRBJ1-2, with D tentatively TRBD1 (5 bases). The germline CDR1 and CDR2 sequences are MDHEN and SYDVKM. V was shortened by 1 base and J by 6 bases, with 12 bases between the two germline ends. CDR3 length: 14 amino acids. The CDR3 bases are TGTGCCAGCAGTTTATATCCAGGGTTCGATGGCTACACCTTC. This gives the protein CASSLYPGFDGYTF.

This clone was seen a single time. The chain joins TRBV9 to TRBJ2-3; D is possibly TRBD2 (5 bases). Trimming removed 3 bases from V and 8 bases from J, with 7 bases in between. The CDR3 is 11 residues long. The V gene's germline CDR1 is SGDLS and CDR2 YYNGEE. As DNA, the CDR3 is TGTGCCAGCAGCGGACGGGGTACGCAGTATTTT. Its protein is CASSGRGTQYF.

The rearrangement uses TRBV18 and TRBJ1-3, with 8 bases lining up with TRBD1. The J segment lost 7 bases and the V segment lost 4 bases, leaving 9 bases of the junction unmatched. Germline loops: CDR1 KGHSH, CDR2 LQKENI. The CDR3 runs to 15 residues. In nucleotides, the CDR3 is TGTGCCAGCTCACTCCCAGGGGGCGAGCAGAACACCATATATTTT. Translating gives CASSLPGGEQNTIYF.